This T cell receptor beta chain was retrieved from a study of prognosis after radiotherapy for stage I lung cancer. Overall study: The patients comprised more than ten men and about 6 women, spanning ages about 53 to 84 and having a median of about 70 years. Study conclusions and caveats: Compared with a median of about 9,800 beforehand, unique TCR clone counts dropped to 6,861 after stereotactic body radiation therapy. Differing TRBV and TRBJ gene usage was reportedly seen between patients with and without metastases.

Points on this clonotype: Its antigen is still unknown.

CDR3 of TCR beta was amplified from genomic DNA via a two-round multiplex PCR. First-round PCR employed TRBV- and TRBJ-specific primers for each gene. TCRdb passed the multiplex PCR reads through MiXCR, listing each CDR3 protein once. Among under 15,000 distinct CDR3 sequences listed, 54% were seen once. V gave up 2 bases and J gave up 3 bases, with 14 bases separating them. Germline values: CDR1 MNHEY, CDR2 SVGAGI. The CDR3 spans 16 residues. The chain carries TRBV6-5 and TRBJ2-1, with a possible D match to TRBD2 (6 bases). The receptor was isolated from a donor aged 50 or older with non-small cell lung cancer. The sample in question was PBMCs, obtained before or after stereotactic body radiation therapy (not recorded which). The DNA of the CDR3 is TGTGCCAGCAGTTACCCCATGGGAGGTAGCTACAATGAGCAGTTCTTC. This translates into CASSYPMGGSYNEQFF.